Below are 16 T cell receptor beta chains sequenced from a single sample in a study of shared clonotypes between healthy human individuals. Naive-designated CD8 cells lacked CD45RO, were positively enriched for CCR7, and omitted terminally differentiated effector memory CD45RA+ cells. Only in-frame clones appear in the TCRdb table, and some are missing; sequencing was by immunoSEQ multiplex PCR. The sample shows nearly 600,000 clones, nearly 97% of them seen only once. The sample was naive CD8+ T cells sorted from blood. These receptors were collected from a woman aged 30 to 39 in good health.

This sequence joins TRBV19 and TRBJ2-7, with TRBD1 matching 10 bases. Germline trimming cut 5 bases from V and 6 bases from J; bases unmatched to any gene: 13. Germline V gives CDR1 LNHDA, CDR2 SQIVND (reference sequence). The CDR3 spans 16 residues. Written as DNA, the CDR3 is TGTGCCAGTAGTTTTTCCCCCGGGACAGGGGTAAGCGAGCAGTACTTC. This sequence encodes CASSFSPGTGVSEQYF.

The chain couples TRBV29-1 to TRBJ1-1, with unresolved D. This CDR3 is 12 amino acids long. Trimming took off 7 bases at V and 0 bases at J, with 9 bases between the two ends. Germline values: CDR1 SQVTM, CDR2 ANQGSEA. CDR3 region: CSATGLNTEAFF. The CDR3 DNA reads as TGCAGCGCGACGGGTTTGAACACTGAAGCTTTCTTT.

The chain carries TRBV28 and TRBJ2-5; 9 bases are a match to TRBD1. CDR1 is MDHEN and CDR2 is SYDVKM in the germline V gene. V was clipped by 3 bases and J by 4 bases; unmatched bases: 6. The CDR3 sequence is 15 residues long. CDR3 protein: CASSFTGTGRETQYF. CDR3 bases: TGTGCCAGCAGTTTTACAGGGACAGGGAGAGAGACCCAGTACTTC.

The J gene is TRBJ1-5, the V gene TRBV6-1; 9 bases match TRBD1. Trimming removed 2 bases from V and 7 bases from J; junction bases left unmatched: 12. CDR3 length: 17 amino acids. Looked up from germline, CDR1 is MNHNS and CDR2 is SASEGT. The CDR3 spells CASSEFSTGGGKQPQHF. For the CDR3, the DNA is TGTGCCAGCAGTGAATTTTCTACAGGGGGCGGAAAACAGCCCCAGCATTTT.

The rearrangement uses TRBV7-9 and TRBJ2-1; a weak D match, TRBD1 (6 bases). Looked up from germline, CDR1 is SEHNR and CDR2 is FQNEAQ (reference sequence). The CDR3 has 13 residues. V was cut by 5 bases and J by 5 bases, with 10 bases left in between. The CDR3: CASSLGADNEQFF. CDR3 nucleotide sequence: TGTGCCAGCAGCCTGGGGGCCGACAATGAGCAGTTCTTC.

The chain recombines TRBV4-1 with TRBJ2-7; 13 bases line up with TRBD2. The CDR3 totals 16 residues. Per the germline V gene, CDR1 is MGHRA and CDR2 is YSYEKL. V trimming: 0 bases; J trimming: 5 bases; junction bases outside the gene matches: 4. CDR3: CASSQEGGLAGDEQYF. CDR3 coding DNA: TGCGCCAGCAGCCAAGAAGGAGGACTAGCGGGAGACGAGCAGTACTTC.

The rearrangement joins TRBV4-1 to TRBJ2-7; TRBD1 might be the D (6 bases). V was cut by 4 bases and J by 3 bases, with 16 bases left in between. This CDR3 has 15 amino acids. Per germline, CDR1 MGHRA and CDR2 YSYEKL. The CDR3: CASSLPSTGFYEQYF. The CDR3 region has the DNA TGCGCCAGCAGCCTCCCCTCTACAGGGTTCTACGAGCAGTACTTC.

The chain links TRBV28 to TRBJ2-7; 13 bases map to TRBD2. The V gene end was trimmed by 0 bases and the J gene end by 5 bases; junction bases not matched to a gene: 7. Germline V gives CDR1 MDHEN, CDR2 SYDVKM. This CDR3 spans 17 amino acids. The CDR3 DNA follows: TGTGCCAGCAGTTTATGGTACGGTGGACTAGCGGGAGACGAGCAGTACTTC. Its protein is CASSLWYGGLAGDEQYF.

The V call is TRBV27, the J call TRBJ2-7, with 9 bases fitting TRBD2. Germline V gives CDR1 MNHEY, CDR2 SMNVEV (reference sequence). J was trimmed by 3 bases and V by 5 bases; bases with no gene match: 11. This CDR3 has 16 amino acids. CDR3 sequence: CASSPVGGLAIYEQYF. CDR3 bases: TGTGCCAGCAGTCCAGTGGGAGGACTAGCGATCTACGAGCAGTACTTC.

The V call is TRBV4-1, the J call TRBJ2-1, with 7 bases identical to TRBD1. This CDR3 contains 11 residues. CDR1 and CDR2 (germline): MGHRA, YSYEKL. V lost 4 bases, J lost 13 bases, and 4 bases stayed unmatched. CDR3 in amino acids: CASSRDRAQFF. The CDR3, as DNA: TGCGCCAGCAGCCGCGACAGGGCCCAGTTCTTC.

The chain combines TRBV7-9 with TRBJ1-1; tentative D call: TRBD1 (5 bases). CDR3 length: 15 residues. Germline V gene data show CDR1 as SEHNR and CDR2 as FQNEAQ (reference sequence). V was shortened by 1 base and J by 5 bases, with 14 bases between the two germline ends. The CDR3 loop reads CASSLDGTGGTEAFF. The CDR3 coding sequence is TGTGCCAGCAGCTTAGATGGGACTGGGGGGACTGAAGCTTTCTTT.

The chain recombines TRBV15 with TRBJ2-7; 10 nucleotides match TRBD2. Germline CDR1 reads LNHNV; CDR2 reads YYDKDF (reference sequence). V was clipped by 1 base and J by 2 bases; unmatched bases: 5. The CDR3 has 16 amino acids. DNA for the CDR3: TGTGCCACCAGCAGAGGACGGACTAGCGGAGCCTACGAGCAGTACTTC. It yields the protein CATSRGRTSGAYEQYF.

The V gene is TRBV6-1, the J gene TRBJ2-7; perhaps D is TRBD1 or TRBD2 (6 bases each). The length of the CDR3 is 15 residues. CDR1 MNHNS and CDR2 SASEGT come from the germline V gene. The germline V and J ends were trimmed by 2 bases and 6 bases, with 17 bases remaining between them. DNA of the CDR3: TGTGCCAGCAGTGAATATGAGGGGGGACCATTCGAGCAGTACTTC. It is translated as CASSEYEGGPFEQYF.

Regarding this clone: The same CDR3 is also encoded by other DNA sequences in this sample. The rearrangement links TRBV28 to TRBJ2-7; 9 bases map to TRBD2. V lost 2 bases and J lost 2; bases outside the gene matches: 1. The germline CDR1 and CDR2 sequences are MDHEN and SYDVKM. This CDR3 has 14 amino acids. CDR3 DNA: TGTGCCAGCAGTTTAGCGGGAGGGCCCTACGAGCAGTACTTC. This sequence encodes CASSLAGGPYEQYF.

The CDR3 loop is CASSPPGEGMVYYEKLFF. The DNA of the CDR3 is TGTGCCAGCAGTCCCCCCGGAGAGGGAATGGTGTACTATGAAAAACTGTTTTTT. The V gene is TRBV28, the J gene TRBJ1-4; no clear D. Germline CDR1 MDHEN, CDR2 SYDVKM. The CDR3 is made up of 18 amino acids. The V gene lost 5 bases and the J gene lost 6 bases, with 25 bases spanning the gap.

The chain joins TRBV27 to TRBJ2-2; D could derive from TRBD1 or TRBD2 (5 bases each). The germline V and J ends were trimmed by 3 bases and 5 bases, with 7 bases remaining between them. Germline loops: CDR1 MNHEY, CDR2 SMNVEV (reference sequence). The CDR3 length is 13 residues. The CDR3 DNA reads TGTGCCAGCAGTTTCGGGGCAACCGGGGAGCTGTTTTTT. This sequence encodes CASSFGATGELFF.